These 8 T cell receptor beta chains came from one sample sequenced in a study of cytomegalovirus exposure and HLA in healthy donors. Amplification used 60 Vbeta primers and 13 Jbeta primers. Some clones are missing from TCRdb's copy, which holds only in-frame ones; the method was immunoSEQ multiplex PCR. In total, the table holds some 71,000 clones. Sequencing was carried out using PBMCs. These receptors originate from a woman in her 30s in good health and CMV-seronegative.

The CDR3 region has the DNA TGTGCCAGCAGCCGCGAGGGACAGGTCAGGAATGGCTACACCTTC. It translates to CASSREGQVRNGYTF. The chain couples TRBV4-2 to TRBJ1-2, with 8 bases fitting TRBD1. Germline V gives CDR1 LGHNA, CDR2 YNFKEQ. J lost 6 bases, V lost 4 bases, and 10 bases had no gene match. The CDR3 spans 15 residues.

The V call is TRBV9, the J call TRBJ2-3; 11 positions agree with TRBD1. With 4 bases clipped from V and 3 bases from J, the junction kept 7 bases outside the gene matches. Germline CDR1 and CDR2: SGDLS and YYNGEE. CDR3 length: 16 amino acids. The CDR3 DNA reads TGTGCCAGCAGCCCTTGGGACAGGGGGTGGACAGATACGCAGTATTTT. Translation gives CASSPWDRGWTDTQYF.

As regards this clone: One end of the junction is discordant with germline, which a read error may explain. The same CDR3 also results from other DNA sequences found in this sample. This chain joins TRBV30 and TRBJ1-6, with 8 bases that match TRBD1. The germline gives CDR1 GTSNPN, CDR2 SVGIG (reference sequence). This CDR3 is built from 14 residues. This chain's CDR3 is CAWSFRTGSSPLHF. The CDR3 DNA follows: TGTGCCTGGAGTTTCCGGACAGGGTCCTCACCCCTACACTTT.

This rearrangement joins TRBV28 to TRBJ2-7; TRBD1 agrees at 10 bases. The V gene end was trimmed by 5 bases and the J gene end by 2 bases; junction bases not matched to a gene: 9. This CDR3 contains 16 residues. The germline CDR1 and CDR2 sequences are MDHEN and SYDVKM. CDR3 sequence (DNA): TGTGCCAGCAGTAAACCCCGGACAGGGGGTCCCTACGAGCAGTACTTC. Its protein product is CASSKPRTGGPYEQYF.

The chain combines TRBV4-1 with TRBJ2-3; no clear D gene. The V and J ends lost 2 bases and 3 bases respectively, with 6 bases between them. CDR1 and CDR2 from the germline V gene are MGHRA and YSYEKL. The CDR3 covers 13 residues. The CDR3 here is CASSQIGTDTQYF. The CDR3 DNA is TGCGCCAGCAGCCAAATCGGTACAGATACGCAGTATTTT.

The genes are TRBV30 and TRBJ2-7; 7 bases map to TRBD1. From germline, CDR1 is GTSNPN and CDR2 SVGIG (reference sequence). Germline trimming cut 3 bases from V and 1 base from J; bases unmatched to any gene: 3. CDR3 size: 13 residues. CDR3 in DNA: TGTGCCTGGAGCAAGGGACAGTCCTACGAGCAGTACTTC. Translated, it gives CAWSKGQSYEQYF.

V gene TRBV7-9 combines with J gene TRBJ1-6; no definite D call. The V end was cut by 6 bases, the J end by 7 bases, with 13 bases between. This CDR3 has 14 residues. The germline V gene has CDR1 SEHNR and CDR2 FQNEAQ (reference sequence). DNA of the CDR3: TGTGCCAGCAGGGGCGGGGTAGAGAATTCACCCCTCCACTTT. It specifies CASRGGVENSPLHF. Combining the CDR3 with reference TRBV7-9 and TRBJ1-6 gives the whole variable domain DTGVSQNPRHKITKRGQNVTFRCDPISEHNRLYWYRQTLGQGPEFLTYFQNEAQLEKSRLLSDRFSAERPKGSFSTLEIQRTEQGDSAMYLCASRGGVENSPLHFGNGTRLTVT.

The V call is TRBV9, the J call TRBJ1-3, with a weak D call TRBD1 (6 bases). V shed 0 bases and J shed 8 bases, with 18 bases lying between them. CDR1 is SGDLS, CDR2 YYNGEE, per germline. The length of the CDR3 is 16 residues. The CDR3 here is CASSVEGGASRDTIYF. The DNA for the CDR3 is TGTGCCAGCAGCGTAGAGGGGGGGGCCTCCAGGGACACCATATATTTT.